The rows below give T cell receptor beta chains drawn from one sample of a study of blood T cell repertoires in COVID-19. The method was immunoSEQ multiplex PCR; TCRdb's version includes in-frame clones alone and lacks a portion of them. The repertoire holds about 190,000 clones, 82% seen once, with approximately 7.8% in the top ten. The sequenced material came from peripheral blood. These receptors came from an older woman with COVID-19, enrolled during active disease. The CDR3 runs from the conserved cysteine through the conserved F or W. D genes are given only for firm matches. Expanded clones get a size class; other rows say once, few or many, or leave the size out.

>NA|TRBJ1-5|TRBV28|once
TGTGCCAGCACCCCCTGGACAGTTAGCAATCAGCCCCAGCATTTT
CASTPWTVSNQPQHF
>NA|TRBJ1-1|TRBV20-1|NA
TGCAGTGCTAGTGGACTACATGGGAACACTGAAGCTTTCTTT
CSASGLHGNTEAFF
>TRBD1|TRBJ2-7|TRBV5-6|NA
TGTGCCAGCAGCCCCGGACAGGGAGTGGGTGTGTGGGACGAGCAGTACTTC
CASSPGQGVGVWDEQYF
>TRBD2|TRBJ2-7|TRBV15|NA
TGTGCCACCAGCAGAGATCTAGCGGGAGACTTTCACGAGCAGTACTTC
CATSRDLAGDFHEQYF
>NA|TRBJ1-1|TRBV7-9|NA
TGTGCCAGCAGCTTTGGGGGGGCGCAGGAAGCTTTCTTT
CASSFGGAQEAFF
>TRBD2|TRBJ2-7|TRBV15|NA
TGTGCCACCAGCAGAGGTAGCGGGACGCATAACTACGAGCAGTACTTC
CATSRGSGTHNYEQYF
>TRBD1|TRBJ2-2|TRBV3-1/TRBV3-2|NA
TGTGCCAGCAGCCAAGGGACAGGGAACACCGGGGAGCTGTTTTTT
CASSQGTGNTGELFF
>TRBD1|TRBJ1-1|TRBV9|NA
TGTGCCAGCAGCCGACAGGGGGCCGCTGAAGCTTTCTTT
CASSRQGAAEAFF
>NA|TRBJ2-3|TRBV9|once
TGTGCCAGCAGCGGTGGTGGGCTAGCACAGTATTTT
CASSGGGLAQYF
>NA|TRBJ2-2|TRBV6-2/TRBV6-3|NA
TGTGCCAGCAGCACGGACGGAGGGGCCGGGGAGCTGTTTTTT
CASSTDGGAGELFF
>NA|TRBJ2-7|TRBV6-1|NA
TGTGCCAGCAGTGATTTCCCGGGGAGGACCTACGAGCAGTACTTC
CASSDFPGRTYEQYF
>NA|TRBJ2-6|TRBV24-1|NA
TGTGCCACCAGTGACCTCTCTGGGGCCAACGTCCTGACTTTC
CATSDLSGANVLTF
>NA|TRBJ1-6|TRBV11-2|NA
TGTGCCAGCAGCTTAGGTGCGGATAGCTCCTATAATTCACCCCTCCACTTT
CASSLGADSSYNSPLHF
>TRBD2|TRBJ2-7|TRBV7-9|NA
TGTGCCAGCAGCTCGCAGCGGGATAGTCTCTACGAGCAGTACTTC
CASSSQRDSLYEQYF
>TRBD2|TRBJ2-5|TRBV11-2|NA
TGTGCCAGCAGCTCGTTCGGGACTAGCGGACAAGAGACCCAGTACTTC
CASSSFGTSGQETQYF
>TRBD1|TRBJ2-5|TRBV7-8|NA
TGTGCCAGCAGCTTAAGCGGGGGACAGGGGGAGACCCAGTACTTC
CASSLSGGQGETQYF
>TRBD1|TRBJ2-1|TRBV4-3|many
TGCGCCAGCAGCCGGCTACAGGGGGCTTACAATGAGCAGTTCTTC
CASSRLQGAYNEQFF